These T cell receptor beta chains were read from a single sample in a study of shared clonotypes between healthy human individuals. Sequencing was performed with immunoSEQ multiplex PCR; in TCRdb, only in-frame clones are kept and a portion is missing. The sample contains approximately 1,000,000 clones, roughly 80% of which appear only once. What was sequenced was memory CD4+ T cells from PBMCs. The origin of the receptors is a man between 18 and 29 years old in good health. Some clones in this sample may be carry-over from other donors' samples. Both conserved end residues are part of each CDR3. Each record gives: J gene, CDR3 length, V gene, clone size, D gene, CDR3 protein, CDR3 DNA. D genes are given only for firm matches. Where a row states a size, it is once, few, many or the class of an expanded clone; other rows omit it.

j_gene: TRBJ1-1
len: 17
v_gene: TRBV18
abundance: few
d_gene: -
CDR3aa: CASSPSGRTGKNTEAFF
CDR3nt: TGTGCCAGCTCACCGTCTGGCCGGACGGGGAAAAACACTGAAGCTTTCTTT

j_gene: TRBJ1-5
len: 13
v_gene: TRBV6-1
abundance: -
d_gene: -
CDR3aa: CASSGDGDQPQHF
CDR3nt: TGTGCCAGCAGTGGCGACGGGGATCAGCCCCAGCATTTT

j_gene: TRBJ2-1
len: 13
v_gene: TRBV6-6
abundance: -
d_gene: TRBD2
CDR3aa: CASELAGGAEQFF
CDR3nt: TGTGCCAGTGAACTAGCGGGAGGGGCGGAGCAGTTCTTC

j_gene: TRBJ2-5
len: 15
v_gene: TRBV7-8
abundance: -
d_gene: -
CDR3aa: CASSLSLALRGAQYF
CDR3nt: TGTGCCAGCAGCTTAAGCCTAGCATTGAGGGGAGCCCAGTACTTC

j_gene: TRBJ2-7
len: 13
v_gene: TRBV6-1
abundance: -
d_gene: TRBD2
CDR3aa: CASSVSGAYEQYF
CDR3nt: TGTGCCAGCAGTGTTAGCGGGGCCTACGAGCAGTACTTC

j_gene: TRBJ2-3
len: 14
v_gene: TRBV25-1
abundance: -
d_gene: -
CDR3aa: CASSDPGRIGTQYF
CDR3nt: TGTGCCAGCAGTGACCCCGGTAGGATAGGTACGCAGTATTTT

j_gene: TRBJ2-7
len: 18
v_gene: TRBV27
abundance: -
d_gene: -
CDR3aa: CASSSKSGHSIRSYEQYF
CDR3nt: TGTGCCAGCAGTTCAAAATCGGGACACTCGATAAGATCCTACGAGCAGTACTTC

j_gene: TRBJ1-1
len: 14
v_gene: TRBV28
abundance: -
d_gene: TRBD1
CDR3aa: CASSQADRVFEAFF
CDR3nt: TGTGCCAGCAGTCAAGCGGACAGGGTGTTTGAAGCTTTCTTT

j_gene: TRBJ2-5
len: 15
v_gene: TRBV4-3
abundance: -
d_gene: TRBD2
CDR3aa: CASSQDLGLEETQYF
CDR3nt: TGCGCCAGCAGCCAAGATCTGGGACTAGAAGAGACCCAGTACTTC

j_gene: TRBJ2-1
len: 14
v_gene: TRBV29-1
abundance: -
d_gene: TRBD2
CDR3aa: CSATGLAGNNEQFF
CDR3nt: TGCAGCGCCACGGGACTAGCGGGCAACAATGAGCAGTTCTTC

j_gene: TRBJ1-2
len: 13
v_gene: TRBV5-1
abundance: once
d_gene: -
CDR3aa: CASSADRPYGYTF
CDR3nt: TGCGCCAGCTCCGCGGACAGACCCTATGGCTACACCTTC

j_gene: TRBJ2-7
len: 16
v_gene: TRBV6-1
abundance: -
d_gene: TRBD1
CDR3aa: CASSEPSADRDYEQYF
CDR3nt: TGTGCCAGCAGTGAACCCTCCGCGGACAGGGACTACGAGCAGTACTTC

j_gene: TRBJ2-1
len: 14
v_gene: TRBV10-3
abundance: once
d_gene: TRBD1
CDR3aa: CAIRSLRDSNEQFF
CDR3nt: TGTGCCATCAGGAGTCTCCGGGACAGCAATGAGCAGTTCTTC

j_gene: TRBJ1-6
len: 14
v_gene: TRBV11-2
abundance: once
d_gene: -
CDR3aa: CASSLARGWSPLHF
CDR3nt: TGTGCCAGCAGCTTAGCCAGGGGTTGGTCACCCCTCCACTTT

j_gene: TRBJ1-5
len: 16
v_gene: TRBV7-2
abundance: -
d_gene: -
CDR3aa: CASSSVREGWAWPQHF
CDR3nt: TGTGCCAGCAGCTCAGTTCGGGAAGGGTGGGCATGGCCCCAGCATTTT

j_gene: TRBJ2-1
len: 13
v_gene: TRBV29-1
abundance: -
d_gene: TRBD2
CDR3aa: CSVGLAGTHEQFF
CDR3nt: TGCAGCGTGGGACTAGCGGGAACCCATGAGCAGTTCTTC

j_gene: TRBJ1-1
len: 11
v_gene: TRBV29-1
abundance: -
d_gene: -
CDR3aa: CSVVVLRKAFF
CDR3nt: TGCAGCGTTGTTGTCCTGAGGAAAGCTTTCTTT

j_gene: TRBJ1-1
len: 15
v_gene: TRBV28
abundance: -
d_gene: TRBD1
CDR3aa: CASKLGQGRNTEAFF
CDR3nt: TGTGCCAGCAAACTGGGACAGGGGCGGAACACTGAAGCTTTCTTT

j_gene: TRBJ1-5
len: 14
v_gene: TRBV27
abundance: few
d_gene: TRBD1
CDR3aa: CASSSQGARQPQHF
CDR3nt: TGTGCCAGCAGTTCACAGGGGGCGCGTCAGCCCCAGCATTTT

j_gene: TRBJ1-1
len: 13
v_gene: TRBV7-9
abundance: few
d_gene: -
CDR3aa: CASSKQGNTEAFF
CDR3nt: TGTGCCAGCAGCAAACAGGGGAACACTGAAGCTTTCTTT

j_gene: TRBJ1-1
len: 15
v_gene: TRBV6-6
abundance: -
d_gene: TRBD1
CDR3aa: CASSYMGQGGTEAFF
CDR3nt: TGTGCCAGCAGTTACATGGGACAGGGAGGCACTGAAGCTTTCTTT

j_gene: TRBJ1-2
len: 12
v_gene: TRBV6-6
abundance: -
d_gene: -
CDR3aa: CASSPLGHGYTF
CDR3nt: TGTGCCAGCAGCCCACTGGGTCATGGCTACACCTTC

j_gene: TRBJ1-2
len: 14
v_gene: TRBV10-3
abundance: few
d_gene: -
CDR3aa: CAISESGGPYGYTF
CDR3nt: TGTGCCATCAGTGAGTCGGGAGGTCCCTATGGCTACACCTTC

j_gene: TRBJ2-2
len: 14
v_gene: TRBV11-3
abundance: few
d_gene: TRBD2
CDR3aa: CASSSGTSAGELFF
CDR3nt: TGTGCCAGCAGCTCGGGGACTAGCGCCGGGGAGCTGTTTTTT

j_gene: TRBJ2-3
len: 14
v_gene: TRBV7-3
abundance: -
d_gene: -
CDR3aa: CASSPGLVTDTQYF
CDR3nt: TGTGCCAGCAGCCCCGGACTCGTCACAGATACGCAGTATTTT

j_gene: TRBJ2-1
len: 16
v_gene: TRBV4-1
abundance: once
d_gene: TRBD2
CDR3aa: CASRLHLAGPYNEQFF
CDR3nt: TGCGCCAGCAGACTACACCTAGCGGGACCCTACAATGAGCAGTTCTTC

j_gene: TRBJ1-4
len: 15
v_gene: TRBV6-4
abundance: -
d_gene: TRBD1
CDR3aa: CASRKTGDVYEKLFF
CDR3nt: TGTGCCAGCAGAAAAACAGGGGATGTATATGAAAAACTGTTTTTT

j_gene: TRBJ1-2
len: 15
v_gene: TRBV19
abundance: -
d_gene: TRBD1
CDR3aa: CASSNGQGIHYGYTF
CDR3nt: TGTGCCAGTAGTAACGGACAGGGGATCCACTATGGCTACACCTTC

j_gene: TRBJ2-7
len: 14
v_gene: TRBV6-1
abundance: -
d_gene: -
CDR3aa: CASSETLRAYEQYF
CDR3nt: TGTGCCAGCAGTGAGACTCTAAGAGCCTACGAGCAGTACTTC

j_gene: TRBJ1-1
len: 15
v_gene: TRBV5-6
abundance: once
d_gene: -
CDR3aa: CASSLWNRVDTEAFF
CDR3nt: TGTGCCAGCAGCTTATGGAACCGAGTCGACACTGAAGCTTTCTTT

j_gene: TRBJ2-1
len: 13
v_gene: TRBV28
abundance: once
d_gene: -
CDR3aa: CASKGPGAKEQFF
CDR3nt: TGTGCCAGCAAGGGGCCAGGGGCTAAGGAGCAGTTCTTC

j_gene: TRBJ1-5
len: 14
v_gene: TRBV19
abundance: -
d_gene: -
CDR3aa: CASTGTWNNQPQHF
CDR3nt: TGTGCCAGTACCGGGACATGGAACAATCAGCCCCAGCATTTT

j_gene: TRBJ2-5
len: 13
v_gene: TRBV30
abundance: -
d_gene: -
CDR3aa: CAWGRGGRETQYF
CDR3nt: TGTGCCTGGGGCCGCGGAGGGAGGGAGACCCAGTACTTC

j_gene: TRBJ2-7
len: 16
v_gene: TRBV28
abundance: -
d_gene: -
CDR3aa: CASSLSPGAGNNEQYF
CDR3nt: TGTGCCAGCAGTTTATCCCCAGGGGCGGGTAATAACGAGCAGTACTTC

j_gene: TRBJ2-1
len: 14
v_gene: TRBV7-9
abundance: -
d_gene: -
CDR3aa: CASSINPWGNEQFF
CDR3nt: TGTGCCAGCAGCATTAACCCCTGGGGCAATGAGCAGTTCTTC

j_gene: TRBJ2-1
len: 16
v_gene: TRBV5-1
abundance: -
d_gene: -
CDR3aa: CASSLMIGGSYNEQFF
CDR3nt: TGCGCCAGCAGCTTGATGATCGGCGGATCCTACAATGAGCAGTTCTTC

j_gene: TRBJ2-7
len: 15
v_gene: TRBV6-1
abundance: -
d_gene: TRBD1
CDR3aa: CASRAGTGYSYEQYF
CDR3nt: TGTGCCAGCAGGGCCGGGACAGGATACTCCTACGAGCAGTACTTC

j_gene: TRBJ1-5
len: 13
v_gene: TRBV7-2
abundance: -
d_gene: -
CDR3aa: CASRAGLNQPQHF
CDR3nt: TGTGCCAGCAGGGCAGGGCTTAATCAGCCCCAGCATTTT

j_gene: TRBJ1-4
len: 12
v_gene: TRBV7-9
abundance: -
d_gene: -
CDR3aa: CASTRGSEKLFF
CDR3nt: TGTGCCAGCACTAGGGGCTCGGAAAAACTGTTTTTT

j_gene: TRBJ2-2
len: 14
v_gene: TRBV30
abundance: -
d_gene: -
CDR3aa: CAWSGHRFTGELFF
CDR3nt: TGTGCCTGGTCTGGACACCGTTTCACCGGGGAGCTGTTTTTT

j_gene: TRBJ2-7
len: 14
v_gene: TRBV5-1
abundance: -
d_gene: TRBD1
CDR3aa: CASSPTDRVNEQYF
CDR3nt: TGCGCCAGCAGCCCGACGGACAGGGTGAACGAGCAGTACTTC

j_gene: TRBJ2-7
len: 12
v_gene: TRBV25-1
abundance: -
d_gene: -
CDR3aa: CATSRDFYEQYF
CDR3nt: TGTGCCACTTCACGGGACTTCTACGAGCAGTACTTC